The T cell receptor beta chain under discussion was sequenced for a study of identical twins. MiXCR, applied by TCRdb to the 5' RACE reads, yields one record per CDR3 protein. The sample has hundreds of thousands of distinct CDR3 sequences; roughly an eighth are singletons. Trimming shortened V by 2 bases and J by 7 bases, and 15 bases separated the two germline ends. Per germline, CDR1 KGHSH and CDR2 LQKENI. This CDR3 spans 15 amino acids. These same data were also listed under a study on yellow fever vaccine responses in identical twins.

The TCR comes from a young woman in good health. The chain employs TRBV18 and TRBJ2-1; weak D call: TRBD2 (6 bases). The sequenced sample consisted of PBMCs. Written as DNA, the CDR3 is TGTGCCAGCTCACCATTAGTGGCTAGCGTTAATGAGCAGTTCTTC. As protein: CASSPLVASVNEQFF.